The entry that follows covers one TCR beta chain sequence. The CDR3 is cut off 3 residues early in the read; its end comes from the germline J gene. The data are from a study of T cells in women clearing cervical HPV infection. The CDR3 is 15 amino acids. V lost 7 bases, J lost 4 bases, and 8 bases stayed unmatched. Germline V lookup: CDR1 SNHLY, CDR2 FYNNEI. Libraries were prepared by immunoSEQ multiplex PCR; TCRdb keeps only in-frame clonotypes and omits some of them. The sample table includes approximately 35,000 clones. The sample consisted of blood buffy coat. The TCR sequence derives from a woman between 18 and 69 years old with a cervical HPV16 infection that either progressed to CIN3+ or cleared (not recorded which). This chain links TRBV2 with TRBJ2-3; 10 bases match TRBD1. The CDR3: CASTGAGQGPDTQYF. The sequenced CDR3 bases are TGTGCCAGCACCGGAGCGGGACAGGGGCCAGATACG.